This TCR beta chain originates from a study of shared clonotypes between healthy human individuals. Turning to the study itself: Contributing individuals were two females and a few males aged 18 to 49.

Points on this clone: Its matching antigen is unknown.

Whole-study results and caveats: A limitation of the genetic and exposure-history diversity represented arose from few donors.

This was a deep-level run. Assay: immunoSEQ multiplex PCR; the TCRdb copy retains only in-frame clones and omits some. This repertoire shows under 1 million clones, around 93% found once; its top ten account for nearly 25%. In germline, CDR1 is SGHAT, CDR2 FQNNGV. Trimming at V came to 5 bases and at J to 1 base, leaving 7 bases not matched to a gene. The CDR3 loop spans 16 amino acids. Naive CD8 cells comprised CD45RO-negative, CCR7-positively selected cells, excluding terminally differentiated effector memory CD45RA+ cells. The sample comprised naive CD8+ T cells sorted from blood. The V call is TRBV11-2, the J call TRBJ2-1, with 8 nucleotides matching TRBD1. This TCR came from a man aged 25-40 years in good health. CDR3 amino acids: CASSHGQGSSYNEQFF. The CDR3 DNA follows: TGTGCCAGCAGCCACGGACAGGGATCGTCCTACAATGAGCAGTTCTTC.